This is a list of T cell receptor beta chains from one sample in a study of blood T cell repertoires in COVID-19. The repertoire was sequenced with immunoSEQ multiplex PCR; TCRdb's copy has only in-frame clones and lacks some. Of approximately 200,000 clones listed, 70% to 90% are singletons. The sequencing sample was made of PBMCs or T cells enriched from blood (not recorded which). These receptors originate from a man in his thirties or forties who had recovered from COVID-19. CDR3s include the opening cysteine and the closing phenylalanine or tryptophan. D genes are given only for firm matches. The size entry is marked missing in some rows and otherwise reads once, few, many or a size class.

TRBD2	TRBV5-1	TRBJ2-3	-	CASSTLAGGTDTQYF	TGCGCCAGTTCTACCTTAGCGGGGGGCACAGATACGCAGTATTTT
TRBD1	TRBV7-2	TRBJ2-5	-	CASSLALQGILQETQYF	TGTGCCAGCAGCTTAGCGCTACAGGGGATACTCCAAGAGACCCAGTACTTC
-	TRBV4-1	TRBJ1-5	once	CASSQSGAVGNQPQHF	TGCGCCAGCAGCCAATCAGGGGCGGTCGGCAATCAGCCCCAGCATTTT
TRBD2	TRBV18	TRBJ2-1	-	CASSALSSGSYTGSSNEQFF	TGTGCCAGCTCGGCTTTATCCAGCGGGAGTTATACCGGGTCTAGCAATGAGCAGTTCTTC
-	TRBV29-1	TRBJ2-3	-	CSVRQITDTQYF	TGCAGCGTAAGACAGATCACAGATACGCAGTATTTT
-	TRBV29-1	TRBJ1-1	-	CSAQQDLNTEAFF	TGCAGCGCTCAACAGGATTTGAACACTGAAGCTTTCTTT
TRBD2	TRBV28	TRBJ2-5	-	CASSNLAGGKETQYF	TGTGCCAGCAGCAATCTAGCGGGAGGCAAAGAGACCCAGTACTTC
TRBD1	TRBV11-2	TRBJ1-2	-	CASSLGHRGLDYGYTF	TGTGCCAGCAGCTTAGGGCACAGGGGGCTAGACTATGGCTACACCTTC
TRBD1	TRBV30	TRBJ2-3	-	CAGTGGAEDTQYF	TGTGCCGGGACAGGGGGCGCGGAAGATACGCAGTATTTT
TRBD1	TRBV7-2	TRBJ2-3	-	CASSPRDRSTDTQYF	TGTGCCAGCAGCCCCAGGGACAGAAGCACAGATACGCAGTATTTT
-	TRBV2	TRBJ1-5	-	CASSETPGLGDNQPQHF	TGTGCCAGCAGTGAAACCCCGGGACTCGGGGACAATCAGCCCCAGCATTTT
-	TRBV6-5	TRBJ1-1	-	CASSYLGSMNTEAFF	TGTGCCAGCAGTTACTTGGGCAGTATGAACACTGAAGCTTTCTTT
-	TRBV13	TRBJ2-7	-	CASSSTQGSWIYEQYF	TGTGCCAGCAGCTCAACACAGGGATCCTGGATATACGAGCAGTACTTC
-	TRBV27	TRBJ1-3	-	CASSSSGYSGNTIYF	-
-	TRBV4-2	TRBJ1-2	-	CASSQEGALGGGYTF	TGTGCCAGCAGCCAAGAAGGGGCCTTGGGTGGTGGCTACACCTTC
TRBD2	TRBV7-2	TRBJ2-2	-	CASSKPSGRDTGELFF	TGTGCCAGCAGCAAACCTAGCGGGAGGGACACCGGGGAGCTGTTTTTT
TRBD2	TRBV6-5	TRBJ2-3	-	CATGTSGSTDTQYF	TGTGCCACAGGGACTAGCGGGAGCACAGATACGCAGTATTTT
TRBD1	TRBV15	TRBJ1-1	-	CATSRGKGAMGTEAFF	TGTGCCACCAGCAGAGGAAAGGGGGCTATGGGCACTGAAGCTTTCTTT
-	TRBV18	TRBJ2-2	-	CASSPPNQNTGELFF	TGTGCCAGCTCACCACCAAATCAGAACACCGGGGAGCTGTTTTTT
-	TRBV11-2	TRBJ1-6	once	CASASRGFSPLHF	TGTGCCAGCGCCTCACGCGGATTTTCACCCCTCCACTTT
TRBD1	TRBV6-5	TRBJ2-7	-	CASSYSRTGEYEQYF	TGTGCCAGCAGTTACTCGCGGACAGGGGAGTACGAGCAGTACTTC
-	TRBV2	TRBJ1-1	-	CASKNTALNTEAFF	TGTGCCAGCAAGAACACCGCTCTGAACACTGAAGCTTTCTTT
-	TRBV3-1/TRBV3-2	TRBJ1-6	-	CASSQLWGEPSPLHF	TGTGCCAGCAGCCAACTGTGGGGGGAGCCTTCACCCCTCCACTTT
TRBD1	TRBV5-8	TRBJ2-7	-	CASSLAGTDPYEQYF	TGTGCCAGCAGCTTGGCTGGGACAGACCCCTACGAGCAGTACTTC
TRBD2	TRBV30	TRBJ2-3	-	CAWGLAGGTDTQYF	TGTGCCTGGGGACTAGCGGGGGGGACAGATACGCAGTATTTT
TRBD1	TRBV10-2	TRBJ1-1	-	CASSDRTGEAFF	TGCGCCAGCAGTGATCGGACAGGAGAAGCTTTCTTT
-	TRBV4-1	TRBJ2-7	-	CASSQPGLIRSYEQYF	TGCGCCAGCAGCCAACCCGGACTGATACGCTCCTACGAGCAGTACTTC
-	TRBV3-1/TRBV3-2	TRBJ1-5	-	CASSQEGKGGGNQPQHF	TGTGCCAGCAGCCAAGAAGGGAAAGGGGGAGGCAATCAGCCCCAGCATTTT
-	TRBV28	TRBJ2-7	-	CASSLSSGDPEQYF	TGTGCCAGCAGTTTATCGTCAGGGGATCCCGAGCAGTACTTC
-	TRBV27	TRBJ2-3	-	CASSLSGSRTDTQYF	TGTGCCAGCAGTTTATCTGGCTCCCGCACAGATACGCAGTATTTT
TRBD1	TRBV30	TRBJ1-1	-	CAWSFRTGGEAFF	TGTGCCTGGAGTTTCCGTACAGGGGGGGAAGCTTTCTTT
-	TRBV6-2/TRBV6-3	TRBJ1-5	few	CASSSEQGLGYQPQHF	TGTGCCAGCAGTTCAGAACAGGGTTTGGGATATCAGCCCCAGCATTTT
-	TRBV9	TRBJ1-1	-	CASSPRGNTEAFF	TGTGCCAGCAGCCCCCGGGGAAACACTGAAGCTTTCTTT
-	TRBV15	TRBJ1-4	-	CATSSGPGVSEKLFF	TGTGCCACCAGCAGTGGACCGGGGGTCTCAGAAAAACTGTTTTTT
-	TRBV7-2	TRBJ1-6	-	CASSLDPGTNSPLHF	TGTGCCAGCAGCTTAGATCCGGGAACCAATTCACCCCTCCACTTT
TRBD2	TRBV6-5	TRBJ2-7	-	CASSYSSGGRSYEQYF	TGTGCCAGCAGTTACTCGTCGGGAGGCCGCTCCTACGAGCAGTACTTC
TRBD1	TRBV19	TRBJ2-1	-	CASSIAGQGIHEQFF	TGTGCCAGTAGTATAGCAGGACAGGGAATCCATGAGCAGTTCTTC
-	TRBV4-1	TRBJ2-5	-	CASSQATVQETQYF	TGCGCCAGCAGCCAGGCCACAGTCCAAGAGACCCAGTACTTC
-	TRBV7-2	TRBJ1-5	-	CASSLALQPQHF	TGTGCCAGCAGCTTGGCTCTGCAGCCCCAGCATTTT
-	TRBV14	TRBJ1-6	-	CASSQDRTAVNSPLHF	TGTGCCAGCAGCCAAGATAGGACAGCCGTCAATTCACCCCTCCACTTT
-	TRBV7-2	TRBJ1-6	few	CASSRDRTYSPLHF	TGTGCCAGCAGCCGTGACAGGACCTATTCACCCCTCCACTTT
-	TRBV12-3/TRBV12-4	TRBJ1-3	-	CASSIGGGNTIYF	TGTGCCAGCAGTATTGGGGGGGGAAACACCATATATTTT
-	TRBV2	TRBJ2-1	-	CASSASYNEQFF	TGTGCCAGCAGTGCATCCTACAATGAGCAGTTCTTC
TRBD1	TRBV11-3	TRBJ1-1	-	CASSRQGTNTEAFF	TGTGCCAGCAGCCGACAGGGCACGAACACTGAAGCTTTCTTT
TRBD2	TRBV6-1	TRBJ2-7	-	CASSARLAGGPYEQYF	TGTGCCAGCAGTGCCCGACTAGCGGGAGGGCCGTACGAGCAGTACTTC
-	TRBV7-8	TRBJ1-5	-	CASSSRTGNSNQPQHF	TGTGCCAGCAGCTCGAGAACAGGGAATAGCAATCAGCCCCAGCATTTT
TRBD2	TRBV13	TRBJ2-2	-	CASSPSGENTGELFF	TGTGCCAGCAGCCCTAGCGGGGAGAACACCGGGGAGCTGTTTTTT
-	TRBV18	TRBJ1-5	-	CASSPSQLNQPQHF	TGTGCCAGCTCACCGTCTCAACTCAATCAGCCCCAGCATTTT
TRBD2	TRBV5-4	TRBJ2-1	-	CASSLLGLASYNEQFF	TGTGCCAGCAGCTTGTTGGGACTAGCGAGCTACAATGAGCAGTTCTTC
TRBD2	TRBV9	TRBJ2-1	-	CASSVVASGDNEQFF	TGTGCCAGCAGCGTAGTGGCTAGCGGGGACAATGAGCAGTTCTTC
TRBD2	TRBV5-1	TRBJ2-2	-	CASSLDTGGRTGELFF	TGCGCCAGCAGCTTGGACACGGGGGGGCGTACCGGGGAGCTGTTTTTT
-	TRBV12-3/TRBV12-4	TRBJ1-2	-	CASMGGGYGYTF	TGTGCCAGCATGGGAGGGGGGTATGGCTACACCTTC
-	TRBV11-2	TRBJ2-2	-	CASSLMGSVGAGGELFF	TGTGCCAGCAGCTTAATGGGGTCTGTGGGGGCCGGCGGGGAGCTGTTTTTT
-	TRBV5-5	TRBJ1-5	-	CASSYAGVSNQPQHF	TGTGCCAGCAGCTACGCAGGGGTTAGCAATCAGCCCCAGCATTTT
-	TRBV19	TRBJ1-4	-	CASSSGGWEDEKLFF	TGTGCCAGTAGTAGCGGAGGGTGGGAGGATGAAAAACTGTTTTTT
TRBD2	TRBV6-5	TRBJ2-5	-	CASRGLAEQETQYF	TGTGCCAGCAGAGGACTAGCGGAGCAAGAGACCCAGTACTTC
TRBD1	TRBV7-2	TRBJ2-1	once	CASSPGQGGYNEQFF	TGTGCCAGCAGCCCGGGACAGGGGGGCTACAATGAGCAGTTCTTC